This T cell receptor beta chain originates from a study of T cells in localized non-small cell lung cancer. Overall study findings and caveats: Uninvolved adjacent lung had the highest recorded T cell clonality, with tumor below it.

The germline gives CDR1 SSHAT, CDR2 FNYEAQ (reference sequence). This CDR3 contains 13 residues. V was shortened by 4 bases and J by 8 bases, with 12 bases between the two germline ends. Worth noting for this clone: Its antigen is currently unknown.

Clones were sequenced by immunoSEQ multiplex PCR, and TCRdb holds only the in-frame ones, with some missing. This repertoire shows 25,000 to 30,000 clones, roughly four fifths found once; its top ten account for roughly 5.5%. This receptor was identified in a man aged 35-69 years with stage III lung adenocarcinoma. This chain links TRBV7-7 with TRBJ2-1; D is perhaps TRBD1 (6 bases). Here the sequenced sample was peripheral blood mononuclear cells, taken before any cancer treatment. CDR3 loop: CASSYRNRDEQFF. The CDR3, as DNA: TGTGCCAGCAGCTATAGAAACAGGGATGAGCAGTTCTTC.